The T cell receptor (beta chain) described here comes from a study of CD8 T cells in ankylosing spondylitis. Whole-study findings and limits: Enrichment of disease-linked clones was reportedly significant in matched ankylosing spondylitis synovial fluid.

TCRdb analysed the 5' RACE reads with MiXCR anew, one entry per CDR3 protein. The sample contains 150,000 to 200,000 distinct CDR3 sequences, about 18% of which appear only once. Worth noting for this clonotype: As yet, its antigen is unknown.

The CDR3 runs to 16 residues. Germline-derived CDR1 and CDR2 are SGHRS and YFSETQ. Trimming removed 4 bases from V and 6 bases from J; junction bases left unmatched: 5. This clonotype originated in a male donor with ankylosing spondylitis or in good health (not recorded which). The sequencing sample was made of blood, either unsorted or a sorted T cell fraction (not recorded which). The chain couples TRBV5-1 to TRBJ2-2, with TRBD2 matching over 14 bases. CDR3 protein: CASSTGTSGRSGELFF. In DNA form, the CDR3 reads TGCGCCAGCAGCACCGGGACTAGCGGGAGATCCGGGGAGCTGTTTTTT.